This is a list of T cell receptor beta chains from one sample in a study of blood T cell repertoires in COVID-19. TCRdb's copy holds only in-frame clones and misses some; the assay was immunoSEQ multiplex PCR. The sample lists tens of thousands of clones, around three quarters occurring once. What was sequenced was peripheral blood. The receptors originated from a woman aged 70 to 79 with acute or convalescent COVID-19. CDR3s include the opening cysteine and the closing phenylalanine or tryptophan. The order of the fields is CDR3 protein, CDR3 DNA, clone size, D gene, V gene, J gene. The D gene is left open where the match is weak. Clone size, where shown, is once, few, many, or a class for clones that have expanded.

CDR3aa: CASSYSSTNEKLFF; CDR3nt: TGTGCCAGCAGTTACAGCTCAACTAATGAAAAACTGTTTTTT; abundance: once; d_gene: -; v_gene: TRBV6-5; j_gene: TRBJ1-4
CDR3aa: CASSSQGFAEAFF; CDR3nt: TGTGCCAGCAGCTCACAGGGGTTTGCTGAAGCTTTCTTT; abundance: -; d_gene: TRBD1; v_gene: TRBV12-3/TRBV12-4; j_gene: TRBJ1-1
CDR3aa: CASSLGIAGGSTQYF; CDR3nt: TGTGCCAGCAGCTTAGGTATAGCGGGGGGCTCAACGCAGTATTTT; abundance: -; d_gene: TRBD2; v_gene: TRBV7-2; j_gene: TRBJ2-3
CDR3aa: CAISLQGATDTQYF; CDR3nt: TGTGCCATCAGCCTACAGGGGGCGACAGATACGCAGTATTTT; abundance: -; d_gene: TRBD1; v_gene: TRBV10-3; j_gene: TRBJ2-3
CDR3aa: CATSTDRGQETQYF; CDR3nt: TGTGCCACCAGCACAGACAGGGGCCAAGAGACCCAGTACTTC; abundance: -; d_gene: TRBD1; v_gene: TRBV15; j_gene: TRBJ2-5
CDR3aa: CASSRTRQTNYGYTF; CDR3nt: TGCGCCAGCAGCCGTACCAGACAAACTAACTATGGCTACACCTTC; abundance: -; d_gene: -; v_gene: TRBV4-3; j_gene: TRBJ1-2
CDR3aa: CSAAGQDHTF; CDR3nt: TGCAGTGCTGCAGGACAGGACCACACCTTC; abundance: -; d_gene: TRBD1; v_gene: TRBV20-1; j_gene: TRBJ1-2
CDR3aa: CASSLGGGGSYEQYF; CDR3nt: TGTGCCAGCAGCTTAGGTGGCGGGGGCTCCTACGAGCAGTACTTC; abundance: -; d_gene: TRBD2; v_gene: TRBV7-2; j_gene: TRBJ2-7
CDR3aa: CASSWADVNTEAFF; CDR3nt: TGCGCCAGCAGCTGGGCAGATGTGAACACTGAAGCTTTCTTT; abundance: -; d_gene: -; v_gene: TRBV5-1; j_gene: TRBJ1-1
CDR3aa: CASSVYREREKLFF; CDR3nt: TGTGCCAGCAGCGTCTACAGGGAGAGGGAAAAACTGTTTTTT; abundance: -; d_gene: -; v_gene: TRBV7-9; j_gene: TRBJ1-4
CDR3aa: CASSPSGTVNQPQHF; CDR3nt: TGTGCCAGCAGCCCCTCCGGGACAGTCAATCAGCCCCAGCATTTT; abundance: -; d_gene: TRBD1; v_gene: TRBV6-2/TRBV6-3; j_gene: TRBJ1-5
CDR3aa: CASSPLRGYQETQYF; CDR3nt: TGTGCCAGCAGCCCACTCCGGGGGTACCAAGAGACCCAGTACTTC; abundance: -; d_gene: -; v_gene: TRBV13; j_gene: TRBJ2-5
CDR3aa: CASSPRGGGYTF; CDR3nt: TGTGCCAGCAGCCCCAGGGGCGGTGGCTACACCTTC; abundance: -; d_gene: -; v_gene: TRBV13; j_gene: TRBJ1-2
CDR3aa: CASSQGWDREDGYTF; CDR3nt: TGTGCCAGCAGCCAAGGATGGGACAGGGAAGATGGCTACACCTTC; abundance: -; d_gene: TRBD1; v_gene: TRBV4-2; j_gene: TRBJ1-2
CDR3aa: CATSSISDGQPQHF; CDR3nt: TGTGCCACCAGCAGTATATCAGATGGTCAGCCCCAGCATTTT; abundance: -; d_gene: -; v_gene: TRBV15; j_gene: TRBJ1-5
CDR3aa: CASSQLYPGGYGNYGYTF; CDR3nt: TGCGCCAGCAGTCAATTATACCCAGGGGGGTATGGTAACTATGGCTACACCTTC; abundance: few; d_gene: TRBD1; v_gene: TRBV23-1; j_gene: TRBJ1-2
CDR3aa: CASSQDRGVGETQYF; CDR3nt: TGTGCCAGCAGCCAAGATCGGGGGGTTGGAGAGACCCAGTACTTC; abundance: -; d_gene: TRBD2; v_gene: TRBV4-2; j_gene: TRBJ2-5
CDR3aa: CASSPDRGNTGELFF; CDR3nt: TGTGCCAGCAGCCCGGACAGGGGAAACACCGGGGAGCTGTTTTTT; abundance: -; d_gene: TRBD1; v_gene: TRBV6-4; j_gene: TRBJ2-2
CDR3aa: CASSSSSGGAHNEQFF; CDR3nt: TGTGCCAGCAGTTCCTCTAGCGGGGGGGCGCACAATGAGCAGTTCTTC; abundance: -; d_gene: TRBD2; v_gene: TRBV28; j_gene: TRBJ2-1
CDR3aa: CASSYDRSTPQHF; CDR3nt: TGTGCCAGCAGTTACGACAGGAGCACGCCCCAGCATTTT; abundance: -; d_gene: -; v_gene: TRBV6-5; j_gene: TRBJ1-5
CDR3aa: CASSRTSHKAGETQYF; CDR3nt: TGTGCCAGCAGCCGTACTAGCCACAAAGCCGGGGAGACCCAGTACTTC; abundance: -; d_gene: -; v_gene: TRBV11-3; j_gene: TRBJ2-5
CDR3aa: CASTLQGEAGGYTF; CDR3nt: TGTGCCAGCACCCTACAGGGGGAGGCGGGGGGCTACACCTTC; abundance: -; d_gene: TRBD1; v_gene: TRBV6-5; j_gene: TRBJ1-2
CDR3aa: CASSSVQGGTGELFF; CDR3nt: TGTGCCAGCAGCTCCGTACAGGGAGGGACCGGGGAGCTGTTTTTT; abundance: few; d_gene: -; v_gene: TRBV7-9; j_gene: TRBJ2-2
CDR3aa: CASGPGGGAFGYTF; CDR3nt: TGTGCTAGTGGACCTGGGGGGGGCGCGTTTGGCTACACCTTC; abundance: -; d_gene: -; v_gene: TRBV12-5; j_gene: TRBJ1-2